This T cell receptor beta chain was profiled in a study of blood T cells in healthy people across ages. Study outcomes and limitations: Per million T cells, TCR beta diversity dropped about linearly as age rose.

This clonotype showed up just a few times. Its target is not known. This CDR3 has 13 residues. Germline CDR1 is GTSNPN and CDR2 is SVGIG (reference sequence). With 1 base removed from V and 4 bases from J, the gap between germline ends came to 9 bases. Combining a sample-barcoded 5' primer with a J-beta primer mix, a second PCR ran for roughly 7 to 11 cycles. TCRdb used MiXCR to reprocess the 5' RACE reads, holding one entry per CDR3 protein. The sample includes some 760,000 distinct CDR3 sequences, roughly 25% of them seen just once. Those donating, healthy Caucasian individuals from Russia, were aged roughly 6 to 95. Total RNA, at least 6 micrograms per sample, came from PBMCs. This sample was also put to use in a study of T cells of mothers and their children. Per that paper: Samples were obtained from a few healthy Caucasian mothers and their six children.

This clonotype was sampled from a boy aged 10-17 years in good health. The V gene is TRBV30, the J gene TRBJ2-3; D ambiguous. Sequenced input: blood. For the CDR3, the DNA is TGTGCCTGGAGTGGAGACTTCGCAGATACGCAGTATTTT. Translated, it gives CAWSGDFADTQYF. Full variable domain (missing parts from reference TRBV30 and TRBJ2-3): SQTIHQWPATLVQPVGSPLSLECTVEGTSNPNLYWYRQAAGRGLQLLFYSVGIGQISSEVPQNLSASRPQDRQFILSSKKLLLSDSGFYLCAWSGDFADTQYFGPGTRLTVL.